The subject of this entry is one TCR beta chain. The entry originates in a study of Tregs in tolerant kidney transplant recipients. Recipients received nonmyeloablative bone marrow transplants from related graft donors, with transient mixed chimerism. CD4+CD25+CD127- Tregs, CD4+CD25- non-Tregs, CD4 and CD8 cells were sorted. The V gene lost 3 bases and the J gene lost 3 bases, with 11 bases spanning the gap. The CDR3 covers 14 residues. Germline loops: CDR1 LNHDA, CDR2 SQIVND (reference sequence). Assay: immunoSEQ multiplex PCR; the TCRdb copy retains only in-frame clones and omits some. The table has around 50,000 clones, over 85% seen once.

The gene calls are TRBV19 and TRBJ1-2, with TRBD1 as a possible D gene (5 bases). This TCR derives from a human patient who received a combined kidney and bone marrow transplant. Some T cells may trace back to the graft donor. Sequencing used CD8+ T cells from blood (PBMCs), obtained 12 months after the transplant. As DNA, the CDR3 is TGTGCCAGTAGTATTTGGGCCAGGGACTATGGCTACACCTTC. This translates into CASSIWARDYGYTF. Using reference TRBV19 and TRBJ1-2 for the parts outside the CDR3, the full variable domain is DGGITQSPKYLFRKEGQNVTLSCEQNLNHDAMYWYRQDPGQGLRLIYYSQIVNDFQKGDIAEGYSVSREKKESFPLTVTSAQKNPTAFYLCASSIWARDYGYTFGSGTRLTVV.